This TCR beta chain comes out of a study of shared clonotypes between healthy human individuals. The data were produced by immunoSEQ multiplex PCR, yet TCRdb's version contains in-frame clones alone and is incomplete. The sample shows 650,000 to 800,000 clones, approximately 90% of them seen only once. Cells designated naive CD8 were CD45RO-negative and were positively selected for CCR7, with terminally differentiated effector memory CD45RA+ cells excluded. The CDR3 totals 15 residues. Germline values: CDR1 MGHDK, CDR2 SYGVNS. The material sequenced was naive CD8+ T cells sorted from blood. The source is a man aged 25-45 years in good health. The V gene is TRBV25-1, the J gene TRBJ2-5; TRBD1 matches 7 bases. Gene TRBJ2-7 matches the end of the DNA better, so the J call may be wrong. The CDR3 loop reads CASKRTGDSTYEQYF. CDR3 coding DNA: TGTGCCAGCAAAAGAACAGGGGACAGTACCTACGAGCAGTACTTC.